This T cell receptor beta chain appears in the sequencing data of a study of T cell clonality in common variable immunodeficiency. Points from the study as a whole: In common variable immunodeficiency, TCR beta chains reportedly carried fewer deletions and N-nucleotide insertions.

With regard to this clone: Its target is unknown. The CDR3 end is not reached by the read, which stops 3 residues before it; the germline J gene fills it in.

The CDR3 sequence is 14 residues long. The germline gives CDR1 LNHDA, CDR2 SQIVND (reference sequence). The method was immunoSEQ multiplex PCR; TCRdb's version includes in-frame clones alone and lacks a portion of them. There are more than 13,000 clones in the sample, none observed a single time. This TCR derives from a human donor with common variable immunodeficiency. Sample: peripheral blood mononuclear cells. V and J are TRBV19 and TRBJ1-1, with 12 bases identical to TRBD1. Incomplete CDR3 DNA: TGTGCCAGTAGCACCGGGACAGGGGGCCGGGGG. This codes for CASSTGTGGRG. The whole CDR3 sequence reads CASSTGTGGRGAFF.